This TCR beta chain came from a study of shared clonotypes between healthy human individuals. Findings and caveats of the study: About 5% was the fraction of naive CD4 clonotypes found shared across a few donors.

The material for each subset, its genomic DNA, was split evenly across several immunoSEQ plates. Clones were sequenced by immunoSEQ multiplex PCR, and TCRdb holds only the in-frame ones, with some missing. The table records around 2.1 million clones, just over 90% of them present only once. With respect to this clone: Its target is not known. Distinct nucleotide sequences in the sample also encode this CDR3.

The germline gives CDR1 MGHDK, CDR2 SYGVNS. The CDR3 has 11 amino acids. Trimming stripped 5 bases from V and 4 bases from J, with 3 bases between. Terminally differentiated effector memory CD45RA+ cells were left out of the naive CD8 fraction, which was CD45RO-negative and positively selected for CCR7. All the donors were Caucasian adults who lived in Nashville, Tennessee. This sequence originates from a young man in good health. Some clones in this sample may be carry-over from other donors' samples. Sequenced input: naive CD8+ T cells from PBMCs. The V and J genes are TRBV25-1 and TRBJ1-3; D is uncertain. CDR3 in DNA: TGTGCCAGCAGTCTGGGAAACACCATATATTTT. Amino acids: CASSLGNTIYF.